The entry below describes one TCR beta chain. This clonotype was found a few times. Its antigen has not been determined. Base qualities are not recorded, but no much larger clone differs from it by a single base. These data are taken from a study (dated by TCRdb to 2014 to 2015). The study in broad terms: The study examined whether tumor-infiltrating Tregs in breast cancer are drawn from blood Tregs or arise in situ by conversion from other CD4+ T cell subsets. Study-level results and caveats: The validation in the larger cohort was limited to a single TCR beta V-J rearrangement instead of whole repertoires. The TCR gene usage of tumor memory CD4+ T cells clustered together with blood and lymph node memory CD4+ cells and with lymph node naive CD4+ cells. The greatest overlap of tumor-infiltrating Treg TCR alpha and beta sequences was observed with tumor naive CD4+ T cells, followed by blood naive CD4+ T cells.

The Miltenyi Naive CD4+ T Cell Isolation kit was used to purify naive CD4+ T cells, and CD25 microbeads were used to remove Tregs. Tregs, naive and memory CD4+ T cells from tumor, blood and ipsilateral draining lymph nodes of about 5 breast cancer patients underwent full-length TCR alpha and beta sequencing. Tumor tissue and lymph nodes from ipsilateral axillary dissection were perfused with PBS, minced and digested with collagenase I and hyaluronidase. Sorted cell populations were confirmed by FACS to exceed 90% purity. Full-length TCR variable regions were amplified by 5' RACE PCR with constant-region reverse primers, followed by semi-nested PCR with Nested Universal Primer A. The ReliaPrep RNA Cell Miniprep System was used to extract total RNA, which was then reverse transcribed into 5'RACE-ready cDNA with the SMARTer RACE 5'/3' Kit. Full-length TCR alpha and beta libraries were barcoded with multiplex adaptors and sequenced on an Illumina MiSeq. The paper's processing steps were these. Sequencing data were pooled across the five patients for each of nine subset-tissue groups and compared by unsupervised clustering of TCR gene usage. The Morisita-Horn index was used to calculate repertoire similarity, with shared sequences weighted by how much each contributed to each repertoire. Using fastp trimming at Q25 and MiXCR clonotype assembly, TCRdb reanalyzed the public sequencing data and kept in-frame beta chains. Duplicate CDR3 protein sequences are folded into a single record with the most common DNA and genes. TCRdb, not the original authors, processed these V and J calls. Here the sample has 8,900 or so distinct CDR3 sequences; 55% to 80% occur a single time. The ten largest account for about 4.5% of the sample.

The CDR3 spans 16 residues, from the cysteine through the phenylalanine. The sequence is cut down to CDR3 DNA, 48 bases in frame from base 1. Looking up the germline V gene yields CDR1 MNHEY and CDR2 SVGAGI. Trimming accounts for 4 bases at V and 2 bases at J, while the number of junction bases matched to no gene is 6. The TCR was taken from a female donor with breast cancer. In this chain, TRBV6-5 is recombined with TRBJ2-5, and TRBD2 matches 11 of the central bases. Sequenced material: tumor-infiltrating naive CD4+ T cells sorted from the breast tumor. The cell subset or site label corresponds to: naive CD4+ T cells, CD4+CD45RA+CD25-. This receptor has the CDR3 CASSSSGLAVQETQYF. The nucleotides are TGTGCCAGCAGTTCATCGGGACTAGCGGTACAAGAGACCCAGTACTTC.